Below are 21 T cell receptor beta chains sequenced from a single sample in a study of T cells after yellow fever vaccination. Via MiXCR, TCRdb re-called the 5' RACE reads, giving one row per CDR3 protein. The sample gives some 120,000 distinct CDR3 sequences, roughly 9% of which show up once; 40% is in the top ten. The sequences come from CD8+ T cells sorted from PBMCs, collected on the day of the yellow fever booster vaccination. Receptor source: a man younger than 30 who received the YFV17D yellow fever vaccine.

This clonotype has only a few counts. J is TRBJ2-7 and V is TRBV20-1; 10 bases are shared with TRBD2. V lost 0 bases to trimming and J lost 10 bases; unmatched junction nucleotides: 18. Germline V gives CDR1 DFQATT, CDR2 SNEGSKA (reference sequence). This CDR3 has 17 amino acids. As DNA, the CDR3 is TGCAGTGCTAGAGAGTATAGCGGGGGGCCGCTACGGGTGGAACAGTACGTC. Translating it yields CSAREYSGGPLRVEQYV.

This clonotype has a handful of counts. The rearrangement uses TRBV9 and TRBJ2-2; D gene ambiguous. The CDR3 is made up of 15 amino acids. Germline lookup yields CDR1 SGDLS and CDR2 YYNGEE. Trimming shortened V by 0 bases and J by 1 base, and 7 bases separated the two germline ends. The CDR3: CASSVVRGNTGELFF. CDR3 sequence (DNA): TGTGCCAGCAGCGTAGTAAGAGGGAACACCGGGGAGCTGTTTTTT.

This clonotype was counted a few times. This chain joins TRBV12-3 or TRBV12-4 and TRBJ2-1, with 9 positions matching TRBD2. Unmatched junction bases numbered 7, after V lost 7 bases and J lost 6 bases. The CDR3 spans 14 residues. CDR3 sequence: CASTPAGGPNEQFF. CDR3 bases: TGTGCCAGCACCCCAGCGGGGGGTCCCAATGAGCAGTTCTTC.

The rearrangement links TRBV11-3 to TRBJ1-1; no reliable D call. The CDR3 has 13 amino acids. V was clipped by 3 bases and J by 4 bases, with 9 bases between them. Germline V gene data show CDR1 as SGHNT and CDR2 as YENEEA. CDR3: CASSLGRATEAFF. The DNA for the CDR3 is TGTGCCAGCAGCTTGGGGAGGGCCACTGAAGCTTTCTTT.

In this sample, this clonotype turned up a few times. The V call is TRBV10-3, the J call TRBJ2-7, with 11 bases that match TRBD2. V trimming: 3 bases; J trimming: 3 bases; junction bases outside the gene matches: 4. The CDR3 is made up of 15 amino acids. Germline V gives CDR1 ENHRY, CDR2 SYGVKD. DNA of the CDR3: TGTGCCATCAGTGAAGCTAGCGGGGGGCTCTACGAGCAGTACTTC. Translated, it gives CAISEASGGLYEQYF.

This clonotype has only a few counts. The chain employs TRBV6-4 and TRBJ2-6; TRBD1 matches 11 bases. CDR3 length: 16 residues. V shed 4 bases and J 2 bases; nucleotides not matched to a gene: 1. The germline CDR1 and CDR2 sequences are MRHNA and SNTAGT. This chain's CDR3 is CASSGTGGAGANVLTF. The CDR3, as DNA: TGTGCCAGCAGTGGGACAGGGGGCGCTGGGGCCAACGTCCTGACTTTC.

This clonotype occurred a few times. The chain links TRBV19 to TRBJ1-5; D not resolved. Trimming shortened V by 1 base and J by 0 bases, and 7 bases separated the two germline ends. CDR3 length: 15 amino acids. Germline CDR1 reads LNHDA; CDR2 reads SQIVND (reference sequence). The CDR3 coding sequence is TGTGCCAGTAGTATAGCCGGTCATAGCAATCAGCCCCAGCATTTT. Residues: CASSIAGHSNQPQHF.

The rearrangement joins TRBV5-6 to TRBJ2-5; 12 positions agree with TRBD2. The CDR3 length is 14 residues. Germline assignment: CDR1 SGHDT and CDR2 YYEEEE. The V and J ends lost 1 base and 11 bases, in that order; junction bases with no gene match: 6. The CDR3 region has the DNA TGTGCCAGCAGCTTGAAACTAGCGGGGGGCCTTCAGTACTTC. Translating gives CASSLKLAGGLQYF.

This clonotype turned up a few times. The chain couples TRBV6-5 to TRBJ1-1; no reliable D call. V lost 0 bases and J lost 6, with 8 bases in between. CDR1 is MNHEY and CDR2 is SVGAGI in the germline V gene. This CDR3 is 13 amino acids long. Here the CDR3 reads CASSYSGKAEAFF. The CDR3 bases are TGTGCCAGCAGTTACTCGGGGAAGGCTGAAGCTTTCTTT.

There are a few counts of this clonotype. V and J are TRBV6-2 or TRBV6-3 and TRBJ2-3; 8 bases are a match to TRBD2. The germline gives CDR1 MNHEY, CDR2 SVGEGT. Trimming removed 4 bases from V and 4 bases from J; junction bases left unmatched: 7. The CDR3 extends over 15 amino acids. The CDR3 region has the DNA TGTGCCAGCAGTTCCGGGAGGGTTGAGGCAGATACGCAGTATTTT. As protein: CASSSGRVEADTQYF.

This clonotype was detected a few times. The genes are TRBV28 and TRBJ2-7; D is unresolved. V gave up 3 bases and J gave up 3 bases, with 6 bases separating them. Germline V gives CDR1 MDHEN, CDR2 SYDVKM. The CDR3 runs 12 residues. The CDR3 loop reads CASSFSGYEQYV. The CDR3 nucleotides read TGTGCCAGCAGTTTTTCCGGCTACGAGCAGTACGTC.

This chain uses TRBV6-2 or TRBV6-3 with TRBJ1-5, with a possible D match to TRBD1 (5 bases). CDR1 is MNHEY, CDR2 SVGEGT, per germline. The length of the CDR3 is 14 residues. The V gene lost 5 bases and the J gene lost 0 bases, with 8 bases spanning the gap. The CDR3 loop reads CASSGTYSNQPQHF. DNA of the CDR3: TGTGCCAGCAGTGGGACCTATAGCAATCAGCCCCAGCATTTT.

The V gene is TRBV7-8, the J gene TRBJ2-7; TRBD2 aligns across 12 bases. J was trimmed by 7 bases and V by 5 bases; bases with no gene match: 6. Germline V gives CDR1 SGHVS, CDR2 FQNEAQ. The CDR3 length is 14 residues. Here the CDR3 reads CASSPTSGGREQYV. CDR3 nucleotides: TGTGCCAGCAGCCCAACTAGCGGGGGGAGGGAGCAGTACGTC.

This clonotype was counted between two and nine times. V gene TRBV13 combines with J gene TRBJ1-2, with D tentatively TRBD1 (6 bases). V was shortened by 4 bases and J by 4 bases, with 22 bases between the two germline ends. Germline V gives CDR1 PRHDT, CDR2 FYEKMQ (reference sequence). This CDR3 region has 17 residues. The CDR3 protein is CASSSRTLEGGSYGYTF. In DNA form, the CDR3 reads TGTGCCAGCAGCTCCCGGACATTAGAGGGGGGATCCTATGGCTACACCTTC.

The chain is built from TRBV4-2 and TRBJ2-7; D is possibly TRBD1 (5 bases). V was shortened by 0 bases and J by 6 bases, with 15 bases between the two germline ends. The germline gives CDR1 LGHNA, CDR2 YNFKEQ. The CDR3 totals 15 residues. The CDR3 region has the DNA TGTGCCAGCAGCCAAGAGGGGCAGGGAATCTCCGAGCAGTACTTC. Its translation is CASSQEGQGISEQYF.

The chain employs TRBV4-2 and TRBJ1-2; 9 bases map to TRBD1. CDR1 is LGHNA, CDR2 YNFKEQ, per germline. The CDR3 covers 15 residues. After removal of 2 bases from V and 3 bases from J, the junction contained 4 bases not matched to a gene. The CDR3, as DNA: TGTGCCAGCAGCCAACGGACAGGGGACGACTATGGCTACACCTTC. Its protein product is CASSQRTGDDYGYTF.

This clonotype was counted at least ten times. This chain links TRBV27 with TRBJ2-5, with 11 positions matching TRBD2. This CDR3 has 16 amino acids. Trimming cost V 3 bases and J 0 bases; bases outside gene matches: 3. Germline loops: CDR1 MNHEY, CDR2 SMNVEV (reference sequence). CDR3 residues: CASSFLAGGYQETQYF. The CDR3 region has the DNA TGTGCCAGCAGTTTCCTAGCGGGGGGTTACCAAGAGACCCAGTACTTC.

This clonotype was recorded a few times. This chain joins TRBV4-2 and TRBJ2-5, with D tentatively TRBD1 or TRBD2 (6 bases each). From germline, CDR1 is LGHNA and CDR2 YNFKEQ. The CDR3 covers 14 residues. Trimming removed 4 bases at V and 1 base at J, with 10 bases between. The DNA of the CDR3 is TGTGCCAGCAGCCCGGAGGGGGTCCAAGAGACCCAGTACTTC. Its protein is CASSPEGVQETQYF.

The chain has TRBV12-3 or TRBV12-4 and TRBJ2-1, with unresolved D. The CDR3 consists of 11 residues. V lost 6 bases and J 7 bases, leaving 7 bases between the germline ends. In DNA form, the CDR3 reads TGTGCCAGCAGCCCGAGTAATGAGCAGTTCTTC. Protein sequence: CASSPSNEQFF.

The rearrangement joins TRBV12-3 or TRBV12-4 to TRBJ2-1; D could derive from TRBD1 or TRBD2 (5 bases each). This CDR3 is built from 14 residues. The V end lost 3 bases, the J end lost 4 bases, and 10 bases lay between the germline ends. The CDR3 spells CASSFGEGYNEQFF. The CDR3 DNA is TGTGCCAGCAGTTTCGGTGAGGGGTACAATGAGCAGTTCTTC.

The chain employs TRBV6-5 and TRBJ2-1; TRBD2 matches 13 bases. Losses at the gene ends were 10 bases for V and 7 bases for J; bases not matched to a gene: 10. The CDR3 totals 15 residues. Germline CDR1 and CDR2: MNHEY and SVGAGI. The CDR3 DNA follows: TGTGCCACCCGACGGGGGACTAGCGGGAATAATGAGCAGTTCTTC. Protein product: CATRRGTSGNNEQFF.